This T cell receptor (beta chain) was captured by sequencing in a study of cytomegalovirus exposure and HLA in healthy donors. The CDR3 loop spans 15 amino acids. Looked up from germline, CDR1 is MDHEN and CDR2 is SYDVKM. V shed 4 bases and J shed 4 bases, with 14 bases lying between them. The repertoire was sequenced with immunoSEQ multiplex PCR; TCRdb's copy has only in-frame clones and lacks some. The profile shows tens of thousands of clones, 85% to 95% of them singletons. The donors formed part of the 120-subject validation cohort, distinct from the roughly 670-subject first cohort. The sequenced sample was PBMCs. This clonotype was sampled from a man between 18 and 29 years old in good health and CMV-seronegative. The chain carries TRBV28 and TRBJ1-3, with D unclear. The CDR3 DNA reads TGTGCCAGCAGTTCCCCCGAAGGAGCCGGAAACACCATATATTTT. Its translation: CASSSPEGAGNTIYF.